The 22 T cell receptor beta chains below come from one sample, sequenced in a study of T cell changes during pregnancy in multiple sclerosis. Using immunoSEQ multiplex PCR, the repertoire was profiled, and TCRdb retains in-frame clones only, with some absent. The table shows 40,000 to 50,000 clones, with roughly 94% occurring only once. The sample here was CD4+ T cells from peripheral blood mononuclear cells, taken in the third trimester of pregnancy. Receptors originate from a female donor with multiple sclerosis, enrolled in a pregnancy study.

The CDR3, as DNA: TGTGCCAGCAGTCAAAGGACTAGCGGGAGTGAGCAGTTCTTC. The encoded protein is CASSQRTSGSEQFF. The V call is TRBV27, the J call TRBJ2-1; 13 nucleotides line up with TRBD2. Looked up from germline, CDR1 is MNHEY and CDR2 is SMNVEV (reference sequence). Trimming at V came to 5 bases and at J to 9 bases, leaving 4 bases not matched to a gene. This CDR3 contains 14 residues.

This chain connects TRBV5-1 to TRBJ2-7; 7 positions match TRBD1. Germline CDR1 reads SGHRS; CDR2 reads YFSETQ. The CDR3 runs 15 residues. Trimming removed 3 bases from V and 2 bases from J; junction bases left unmatched: 8. In DNA, the CDR3 is TGCGCCAGCAGCTCGGGCGACAGGGCTACCTACGAGCAGTACTTC. Translation: CASSSGDRATYEQYF. Combining the CDR3 with reference TRBV5-1 and TRBJ2-7 gives the whole variable domain KAGVTQTPRYLIKTRGQQVTLSCSPISGHRSVSWYQQTPGQGLQFLFEYFSETQRNKGNFPGRFSGRQFSNSRSEMNVSTLELGDSALYLCASSSGDRATYEQYFGPGTRLTVT.

This clone was seen just once. The rearrangement links TRBV6-1 to TRBJ2-7, with D perhaps matching TRBD1 (5 bases). The CDR3 covers 14 residues. In germline, CDR1 is MNHNS, CDR2 SASEGT. Trimming cost V 2 bases and J 2 bases, with 10 bases left between them. CDR3 region: CASSELQGTYEQYF. The CDR3 nucleotides read TGTGCCAGCAGTGAACTCCAGGGAACCTACGAGCAGTACTTC.

V gene TRBV10-3 combines with J gene TRBJ1-1; TRBD1 might be the D (5 bases). The V end lost 7 bases, the J end lost 6 bases, and 15 bases lay between the germline ends. Per the germline V gene, CDR1 is ENHRY and CDR2 is SYGVKD. The CDR3 contains 13 residues. CDR3 sequence (DNA): TGTGCCATCACCGGGGGGGGAAGCTCTGAAGCTTTCTTT. Its translation is CAITGGGSSEAFF.

The chain recombines TRBV7-9 with TRBJ1-2, with 7 bases fitting TRBD1. Trimming removed 5 bases from V and 0 bases from J; junction bases left unmatched: 6. Per the germline V gene, CDR1 is SEHNR and CDR2 is FQNEAQ (reference sequence). This CDR3 is 15 amino acids long. CDR3 loop: CASSPRDSPNYGYTF. CDR3 nucleotides: TGTGCCAGCAGCCCACGGGACAGTCCTAACTATGGCTACACCTTC. Looking up the rest from reference TRBV7-9 and TRBJ1-2 gives the full variable domain: DTGVSQNPRHKITKRGQNVTFRCDPISEHNRLYWYRQTLGQGPEFLTYFQNEAQLEKSRLLSDRFSAERPKGSFSTLEIQRTEQGDSAMYLCASSPRDSPNYGYTFGSGTRLTVV.

V is TRBV6-5 and J is TRBJ1-4; weak D call: TRBD1 (6 bases). The CDR3 is 16 residues long. Germline V gene lookup returns CDR1 MNHEY and CDR2 SVGAGI. V was trimmed by 2 bases and J by 0 bases, leaving 10 bases between them. The CDR3 DNA reads as TGTGCCAGCAGTTACGGGACAATACCAACTAATGAAAAACTGTTTTTT. Translating it yields CASSYGTIPTNEKLFF.

The chain joins TRBV18 to TRBJ2-1, with a possible D match to TRBD1 (5 bases). CDR3 size: 15 residues. V was pared by 2 bases and J by 3 bases, with 11 bases between. Germline-derived CDR1 and CDR2 are KGHSH and LQKENI. The CDR3 sequence is CASSPETGYYNEQFF. In DNA form, the CDR3 reads TGTGCCAGCTCACCAGAAACAGGCTACTACAATGAGCAGTTCTTC.

The chain recombines TRBV5-1 with TRBJ1-1, with TRBD1 as a possible D gene (6 bases). V dropped 5 bases and J dropped 3 bases, with 11 bases sitting between them. CDR3 size: 13 residues. CDR1 is SGHRS, CDR2 YFSETQ, per germline. CDR3 in DNA: TGCGCCAGCAGTGTACAGGGACACACTGAAGCTTTCTTT. This gives the protein CASSVQGHTEAFF.

The chain employs TRBV6-6 and TRBJ2-3, with a tentative D call TRBD2 (5 bases). Germline lookup yields CDR1 MNHNY and CDR2 SVGAGI (reference sequence). CDR3 length: 16 amino acids. V was clipped by 6 bases and J by 3 bases, with 19 bases between them. DNA of the CDR3: TGTGCCAGCAGCACGAAGAGGAGAGGGATTACAGATACGCAGTATTTT. Its translation is CASSTKRRGITDTQYF.

The genes are TRBV5-4 and TRBJ2-1; the match to TRBD2 covers 12 bases. The CDR3 totals 17 residues. The junction had 12 bases not matched to a gene; V was cut back by 4 bases and J by 7 bases. CDR1 SGHNT and CDR2 YYREEE come from the germline V gene (reference sequence). CDR3: CASSASGRAHLGNEQFF. CDR3 coding DNA: TGTGCCAGCAGCGCTAGCGGGAGGGCCCACTTGGGGAATGAGCAGTTCTTC.

The chain is built from TRBV27 and TRBJ1-5; D is unclear. The CDR3 consists of 17 residues. Per germline, CDR1 MNHEY and CDR2 SMNVEV (reference sequence). V was shortened by 4 bases and J by 0 bases, with 16 bases between the two germline ends. For the CDR3, the DNA is TGTGCCAGCAGTTCCCAGACATGGGCGCTTAGCAATCAGCCCCAGCATTTT. Its protein product is CASSSQTWALSNQPQHF.

This chain links TRBV28 with TRBJ1-6, with 9 bases that match TRBD1. CDR1 and CDR2 from the germline V gene are MDHEN and SYDVKM. The ends lost 6 bases at V and 7 bases at J; junction bases unmatched: 7. This CDR3 is built from 15 residues. The CDR3 DNA sequence: TGTGCCAGCAGCCCGCGGGACAGGGCAAATTCACCCCTCCACTTT. It specifies CASSPRDRANSPLHF.

This clone was recorded only once. This rearrangement joins TRBV27 to TRBJ1-2; 7 positions agree with TRBD1. V trimming: 8 bases; J trimming: 4 bases; junction bases outside the gene matches: 10. The germline V gene encodes CDR1 MNHEY and CDR2 SMNVEV (reference sequence). The CDR3 consists of 14 residues. The CDR3 loop reads CASRGRGSFYGYTF. The CDR3 DNA sequence: TGTGCCAGCCGGGGCAGGGGGTCCTTCTATGGCTACACCTTC.

The chain combines TRBV7-2 with TRBJ1-6; TRBD1 might be the D (6 bases). CDR1 and CDR2 (germline): SGHTA, FQGNSA. This CDR3 is built from 15 residues. Trimming stripped 3 bases from V and 7 bases from J, with 13 bases between. As DNA, the CDR3 is TGTGCCAGCAGCTTTCGACAGGCCGAAAATTCACCCCTCCACTTT. Translating it yields CASSFRQAENSPLHF.

This rearrangement joins TRBV28 to TRBJ2-7; no definite D call. This CDR3 spans 14 amino acids. Germline loops: CDR1 MDHEN, CDR2 SYDVKM. Trimming took 5 bases from V and 3 from J, leaving 14 bases between them. The CDR3 DNA reads TGTGCCAGCAGTGGTCCTAGGCCTTTCTACGAGCAGTACTTC. It encodes CASSGPRPFYEQYF.

The CDR3: CASSIKPNTEAFF. In DNA form, the CDR3 reads TGTGCCAGTAGTATAAAGCCGAACACTGAAGCTTTCTTT. The chain is built from TRBV19 and TRBJ1-1; unclear D gene. The CDR3 runs 13 residues. Germline CDR1 LNHDA, CDR2 SQIVND (reference sequence). V was shortened by 2 bases and J by 1 base, with 5 bases between the two germline ends.

This chain joins TRBV19 and TRBJ2-1, with TRBD1 matching over 9 bases. The CDR3 covers 14 residues. After removal of 8 bases from V and 9 bases from J, the junction contained 11 bases not matched to a gene. Germline CDR1 is LNHDA and CDR2 is SQIVND (reference sequence). For the CDR3, the DNA is TGTGCCAGTCGGGGACAGGGTTCCCGGGGTGAGCAGTTCTTC. This encodes CASRGQGSRGEQFF.

The chain has TRBV27 and TRBJ2-3; 8 bases are a match to TRBD2. There are 17 residues in the CDR3. CDR1 is MNHEY and CDR2 is SMNVEV in the germline V gene (reference sequence). V shed 3 bases and J 1 base; nucleotides not matched to a gene: 9. The CDR3 DNA sequence: TGTGCCAGCAGTTTCCTTCGGGCTAGCGGGCGCACAGATACGCAGTATTTT. Translated: CASSFLRASGRTDTQYF.

V is TRBV19 and J is TRBJ2-7; 7 bases are shared with TRBD1. The germline CDR1 and CDR2 sequences are LNHDA and SQIVND (reference sequence). The CDR3 consists of 12 residues. V lost 9 bases and J lost 6; bases outside the gene matches: 8. The DNA for the CDR3 is TGTGCCAGCCGACAGGGTGGACGCGAGCAGTACTTC. This codes for CASRQGGREQYF.

This rearrangement joins TRBV9 to TRBJ2-1, with D perhaps matching TRBD2 (5 bases). Trimming took 0 bases from V and 5 from J, leaving 15 bases between them. This CDR3 comprises 16 residues. Per the germline V gene, CDR1 is SGDLS and CDR2 is YYNGEE. CDR3: CASSVAVAGVDNEQFF. The CDR3 bases are TGTGCCAGCAGCGTAGCGGTGGCGGGTGTCGACAATGAGCAGTTCTTC.

The chain couples TRBV4-3 to TRBJ2-3; 8 nucleotides agree with TRBD1. This CDR3 is 17 amino acids long. The V gene end was trimmed by 4 bases and the J gene end by 1 base; junction bases not matched to a gene: 10. Germline V gene sequence: CDR1 LGHNA, CDR2 YSLEER. Written as DNA, the CDR3 is TGCGCCAGCAGCCGACAAGTAGGACAGGGACGCACAGATACGCAGTATTTT. Translating it yields CASSRQVGQGRTDTQYF.

The V call is TRBV29-1, the J call TRBJ2-7; D is perhaps TRBD1 (6 bases). This CDR3 is built from 13 residues. Trimming took 3 bases from V and 5 from J, leaving 14 bases between them. CDR1 is SQVTM and CDR2 is ANQGSEA in the germline V gene. The CDR3 DNA reads as TGCAGCGTTGACGGACAGACCGGCCACGAGCAGTACTTC. Protein: CSVDGQTGHEQYF.